This TCR beta chain came from a study of blood T cell repertoires in COVID-19. Study-level information: Specimens from acute and convalescent COVID-19 originated in the United States, Italy and Spain. In each case, the material was cDNA or gDNA derived from T cells, B-cell-depleted T cells, or PBMCs.

Data came from immunoSEQ multiplex PCR; TCRdb stores just in-frame clones and leaves some out. The repertoire has 250,000 or so clones, 80% to 85% of them found once; the top ten carry about 3.4%. With 1 base removed from V and 10 bases from J, the gap between germline ends came to 10 bases. In germline, CDR1 is LGHDT, CDR2 YNNKEL (reference sequence). The CDR3 consists of 12 residues. This clonotype originated in a man in his forties or fifties who had recovered from COVID-19. Sequencing was performed on PBMCs or T cells enriched from blood (not recorded which). This rearrangement joins TRBV3-1 (or the pseudogene TRBV3-2) to TRBJ1-2, with D possibly being TRBD1 (5 bases). The CDR3 protein is CASSQVSDTYTF. CDR3 bases: TGTGCCAGCAGCCAAGTTTCGGACACCTACACCTTC.